The entry below describes one T cell receptor (beta chain). The antigen is unknown. Libraries were prepared by immunoSEQ multiplex PCR; TCRdb keeps only in-frame clonotypes and omits some of them. The top ten clones hold about 10% of a sample with tens of thousands of clones, 70% of them seen once. Trimming removed 4 bases from V and 7 bases from J, with 16 bases in between. This CDR3 has 14 amino acids. Germline V gene sequence: CDR1 KGHSH, CDR2 LQKENI. The data were obtained in a study of a mutant IDH1 vaccine in newly diagnosed glioma. Time point reported: week 11, during vaccination. One vaccine dose held 300 ug of mutant IDH1 20-mer peptide and came with topical imiquimod.

Sequences were derived from peripheral blood mononuclear cells (PBMCs), sampled from a glioma patient whose treatment included an IDH1 peptide vaccine. This TCR was sampled from a man in his late teens or twenties with glioma. Some clones in this sample may be carry-over from other donors' samples. V usage is TRBV18 and J usage is TRBJ2-5; D remains ambiguous. The CDR3, as DNA: TGTGCCAGCTCACGAGCCGACTTGGAAGGGACCCAGTACTTC. Residues: CASSRADLEGTQYF.